This T cell receptor beta chain was obtained from a study of beta chain features in type 1 diabetes. Study-level findings and limits: Type 1 diabetes patients had moderately but significantly shorter TCRB CDR3s in all four CD4+ subsets. VDJ junctions sequenced from type 1 diabetes patients showed fewer insertions and more deletions.

Germline values: CDR1 SEHNR, CDR2 FQNEAQ (reference sequence). The CDR3 totals 14 residues. Deletions cut 1 base from V and 7 bases from J, with 11 bases between. By way of CD45RO/CCR7/CD25/CD127/CD95/CD27, the CD4+ regulatory, stem cell-like memory, central memory and naive cells were sorted. This clone has only a few counts. Its antigen is not known. Expressed TCRB transcripts were sequenced because the isolated RNA had all been reverse transcribed beforehand. Clones were sequenced by immunoSEQ multiplex PCR, and TCRdb holds only the in-frame ones, with some missing. The table lists 300,000 or so clones, approximately 15% of them singletons.

This chain joins TRBV7-9 and TRBJ1-5, with a weak D call TRBD1 (5 bases). The clonotype comes from a woman aged 18 to 35 with type 1 diabetes. Sample: naive CD4+ T cells from blood. The CDR3 nucleotides read TGTGCCAGCAGCTTAGTAGGGGAAGGACAGCCCCAGCATTTT. Translated: CASSLVGEGQPQHF.